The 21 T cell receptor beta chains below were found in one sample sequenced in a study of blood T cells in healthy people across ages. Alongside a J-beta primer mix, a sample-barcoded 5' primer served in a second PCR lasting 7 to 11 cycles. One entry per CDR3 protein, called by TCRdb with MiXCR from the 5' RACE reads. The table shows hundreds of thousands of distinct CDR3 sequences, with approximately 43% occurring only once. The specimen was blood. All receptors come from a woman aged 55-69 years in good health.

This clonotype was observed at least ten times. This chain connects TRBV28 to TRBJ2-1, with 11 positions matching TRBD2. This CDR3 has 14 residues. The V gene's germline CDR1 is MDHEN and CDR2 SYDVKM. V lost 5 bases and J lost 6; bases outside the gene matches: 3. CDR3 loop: CASSAGTSGNEQFF. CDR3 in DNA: TGTGCCAGCAGTGCCGGGACTAGCGGCAATGAGCAGTTCTTC.

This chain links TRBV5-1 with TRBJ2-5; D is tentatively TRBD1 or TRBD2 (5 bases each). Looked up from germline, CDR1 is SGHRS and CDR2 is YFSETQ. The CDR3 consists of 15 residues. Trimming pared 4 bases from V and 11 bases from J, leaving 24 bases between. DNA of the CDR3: TGCGCCAGCAGCAGGGACGTAGGAAATAACAATGAGCAGTACTTC. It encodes CASSRDVGNNNEQYF.

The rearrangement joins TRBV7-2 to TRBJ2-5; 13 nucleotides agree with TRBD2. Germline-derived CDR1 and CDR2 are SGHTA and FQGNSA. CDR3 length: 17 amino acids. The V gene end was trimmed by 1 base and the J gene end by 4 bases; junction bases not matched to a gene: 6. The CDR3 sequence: CASSLGTSGGARETQYF. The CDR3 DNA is TGTGCCAGCAGCTTAGGGACTAGCGGGGGCGCGAGAGAGACCCAGTACTTC.

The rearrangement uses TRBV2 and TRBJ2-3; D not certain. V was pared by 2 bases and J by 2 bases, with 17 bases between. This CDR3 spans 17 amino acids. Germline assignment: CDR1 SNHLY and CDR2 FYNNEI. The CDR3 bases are TGTGCCAGCAGTGAAATGCGGACGGGCATCATCACAGATACGCAGTATTTT. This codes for CASSEMRTGIITDTQYF.

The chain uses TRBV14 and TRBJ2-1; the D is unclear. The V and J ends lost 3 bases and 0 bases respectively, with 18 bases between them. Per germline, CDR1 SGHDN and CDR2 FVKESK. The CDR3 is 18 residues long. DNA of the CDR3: TGTGCCAGCAGCCACCTCTTAACTCGAACCTACTCCTACAATGAGCAGTTCTTC. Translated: CASSHLLTRTYSYNEQFF.

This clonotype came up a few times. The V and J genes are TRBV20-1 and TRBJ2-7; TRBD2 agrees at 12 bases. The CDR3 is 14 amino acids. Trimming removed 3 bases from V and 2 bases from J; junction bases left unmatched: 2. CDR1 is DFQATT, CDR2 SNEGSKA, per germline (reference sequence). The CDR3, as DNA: TGCAGTGCTAGCACTAGCGGGAGGACCTACGAGCAGTACTTC. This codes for CSASTSGRTYEQYF.

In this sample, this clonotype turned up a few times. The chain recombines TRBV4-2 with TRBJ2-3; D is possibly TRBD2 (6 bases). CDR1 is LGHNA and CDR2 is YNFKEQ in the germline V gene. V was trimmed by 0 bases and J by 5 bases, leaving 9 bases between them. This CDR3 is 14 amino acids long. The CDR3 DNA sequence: TGTGCCAGCAGCCAAGAGTTGGAGGGAGATACGCAGTATTTT. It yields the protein CASSQELEGDTQYF.

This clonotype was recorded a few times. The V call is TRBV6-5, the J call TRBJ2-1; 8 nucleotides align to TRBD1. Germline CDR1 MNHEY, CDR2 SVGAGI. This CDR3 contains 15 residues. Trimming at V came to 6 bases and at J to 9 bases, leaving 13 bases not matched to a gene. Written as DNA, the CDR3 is TGTGCCAGCAGCCCCGGGACAGGTTCGCTCGGTGAGCAGTTCTTC. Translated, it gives CASSPGTGSLGEQFF.

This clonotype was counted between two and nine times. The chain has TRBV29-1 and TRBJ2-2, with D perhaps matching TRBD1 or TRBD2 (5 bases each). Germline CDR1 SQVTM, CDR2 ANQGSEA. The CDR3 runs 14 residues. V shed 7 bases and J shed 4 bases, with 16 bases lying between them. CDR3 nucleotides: TGCAGCGCTCAGCCTCCAGGGAGCACCGGGGAGCTGTTTTTT. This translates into CSAQPPGSTGELFF.

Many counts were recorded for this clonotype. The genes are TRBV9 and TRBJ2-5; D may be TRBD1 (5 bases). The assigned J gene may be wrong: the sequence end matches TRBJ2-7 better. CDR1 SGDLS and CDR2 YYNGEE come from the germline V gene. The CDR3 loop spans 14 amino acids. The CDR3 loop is CASSVETWGGEQYF. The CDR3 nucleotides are TGTGCCAGCAGCGTAGAGACGTGGGGCGGCGAGCAGTACTTC.

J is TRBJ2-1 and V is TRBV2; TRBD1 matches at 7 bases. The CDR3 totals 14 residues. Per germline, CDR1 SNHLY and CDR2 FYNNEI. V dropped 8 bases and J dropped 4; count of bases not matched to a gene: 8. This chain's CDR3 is CASGLDRSYNEQFF. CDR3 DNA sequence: TGTGCCAGCGGCCTGGACAGGTCATACAATGAGCAGTTCTTC.

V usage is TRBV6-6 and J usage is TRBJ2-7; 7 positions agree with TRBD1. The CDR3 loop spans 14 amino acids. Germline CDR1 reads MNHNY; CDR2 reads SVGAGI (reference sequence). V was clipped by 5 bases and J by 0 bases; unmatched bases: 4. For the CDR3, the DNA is TGTGCCAGCAGTAACCGGGACAGCTCCTACGAGCAGTACTTC. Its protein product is CASSNRDSSYEQYF.

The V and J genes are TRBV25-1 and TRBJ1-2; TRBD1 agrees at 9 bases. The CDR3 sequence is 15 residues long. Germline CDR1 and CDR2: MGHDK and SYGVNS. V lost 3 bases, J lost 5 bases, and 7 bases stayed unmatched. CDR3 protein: CASSDTGQGRYGYTF. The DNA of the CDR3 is TGTGCCAGCAGTGACACAGGACAGGGGAGATATGGCTACACCTTC.

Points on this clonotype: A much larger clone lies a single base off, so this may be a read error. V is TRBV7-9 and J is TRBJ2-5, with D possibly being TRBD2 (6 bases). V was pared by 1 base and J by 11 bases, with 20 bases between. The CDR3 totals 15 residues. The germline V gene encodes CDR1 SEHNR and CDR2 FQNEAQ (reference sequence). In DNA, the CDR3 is TGTGCCAGCAGCTTAGGGGGACTTCGTTCCTACGGGCAGTACTTC. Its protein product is CASSLGGLRSYGQYF.

CDR3 in DNA: TGTGCCTGGAGCCGGACAGGGAGCTTGAACACTGAAGCTTTCTTT. It specifies CAWSRTGSLNTEAFF. The chain recombines TRBV30 with TRBJ1-1; 8 positions agree with TRBD1. CDR1 is GTSNPN and CDR2 is SVGIG in the germline V gene (reference sequence). The CDR3 is 15 amino acids. With V trimmed by 3 bases and J by 0 bases, 6 bases remained unmatched.

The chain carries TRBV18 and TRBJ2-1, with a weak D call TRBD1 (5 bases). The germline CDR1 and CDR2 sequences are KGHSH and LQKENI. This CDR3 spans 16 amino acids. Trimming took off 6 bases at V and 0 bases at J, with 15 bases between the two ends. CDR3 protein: CASSFQQASSYNEQFF. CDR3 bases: TGTGCCAGCTCCTTCCAACAGGCCAGCTCCTACAATGAGCAGTTCTTC.

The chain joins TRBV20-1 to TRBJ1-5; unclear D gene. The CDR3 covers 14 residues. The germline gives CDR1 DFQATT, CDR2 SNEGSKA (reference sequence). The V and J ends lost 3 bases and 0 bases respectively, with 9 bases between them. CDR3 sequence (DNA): TGCAGTGCTAGCGCAGGTTATAGCAATCAGCCCCAGCATTTT. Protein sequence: CSASAGYSNQPQHF.

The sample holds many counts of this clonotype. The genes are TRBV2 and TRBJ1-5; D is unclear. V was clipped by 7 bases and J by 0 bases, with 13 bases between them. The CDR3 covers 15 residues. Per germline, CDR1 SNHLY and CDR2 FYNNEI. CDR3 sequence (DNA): TGTGCCAGCAATATTACTCTATATAGCAATCAGCCCCAGCATTTT. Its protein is CASNITLYSNQPQHF.

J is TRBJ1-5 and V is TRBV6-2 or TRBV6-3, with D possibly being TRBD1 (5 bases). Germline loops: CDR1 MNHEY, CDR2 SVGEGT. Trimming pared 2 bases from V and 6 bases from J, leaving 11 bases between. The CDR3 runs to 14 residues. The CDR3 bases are TGTGCCAGCAGTTACCTGGGGACGAGTCAGCCCCAGCATTTT. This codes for CASSYLGTSQPQHF.

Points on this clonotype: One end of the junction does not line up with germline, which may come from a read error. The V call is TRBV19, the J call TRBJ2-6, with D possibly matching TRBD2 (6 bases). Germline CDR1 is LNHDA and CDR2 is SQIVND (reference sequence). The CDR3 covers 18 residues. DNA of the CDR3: TGTGCCGGTAGTATTGGTTCCAGCGGGTTTGGTGGGGCCAACGTCCTGACTTTC. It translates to CAGSIGSSGFGGANVLTF.

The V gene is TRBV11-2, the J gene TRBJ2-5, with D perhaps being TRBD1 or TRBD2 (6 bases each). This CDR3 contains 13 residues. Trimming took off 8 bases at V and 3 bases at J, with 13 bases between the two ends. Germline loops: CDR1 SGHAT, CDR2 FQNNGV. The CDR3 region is CASGGRGKETQYF. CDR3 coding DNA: TGTGCCAGCGGGGGGCGCGGCAAAGAGACCCAGTACTTC.